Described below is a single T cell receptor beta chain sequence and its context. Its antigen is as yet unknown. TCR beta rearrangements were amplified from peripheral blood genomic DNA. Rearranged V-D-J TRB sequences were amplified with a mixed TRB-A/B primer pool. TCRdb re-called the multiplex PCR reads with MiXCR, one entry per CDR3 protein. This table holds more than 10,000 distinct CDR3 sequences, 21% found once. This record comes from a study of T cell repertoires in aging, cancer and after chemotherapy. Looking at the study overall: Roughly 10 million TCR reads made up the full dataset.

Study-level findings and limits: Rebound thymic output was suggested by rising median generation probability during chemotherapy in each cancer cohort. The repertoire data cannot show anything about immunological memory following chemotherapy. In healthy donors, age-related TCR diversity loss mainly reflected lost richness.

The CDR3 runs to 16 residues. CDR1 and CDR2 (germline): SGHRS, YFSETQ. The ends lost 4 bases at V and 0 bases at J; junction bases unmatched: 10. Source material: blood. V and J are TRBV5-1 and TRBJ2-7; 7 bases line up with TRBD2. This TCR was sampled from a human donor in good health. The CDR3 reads CASSPGPRGSSYEQYF. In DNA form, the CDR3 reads TGCGCCAGCAGCCCCGGGCCGCGGGGGTCCTCCTACGAGCAGTACTTC.